Listed here are 26 T cell receptor beta chains from one sample, sequenced in a study of T-cell memory formation after mild COVID-19. MiXCR, run by TCRdb on the 5' RACE reads, gives a single entry per CDR3 protein. The data hold approximately 350,000 distinct CDR3 sequences, with over 13% observed a single time. Sequencing was performed on PBMCs or a T cell subset sorted from them (not recorded which). The receptors shown here come from a man between 18 and 29 years old who had mild COVID-19 (a few samples of this study predate the infection). Cell type and time point are not known.

This clonotype was counted many times. The DNA of the CDR3 is TGTGCCAGCAGCTTGCTGAGGGAAGGGACCCAGTACTTC. Translation: CASSLLREGTQYF. The rearrangement joins TRBV5-5 to TRBJ2-5; the D gene is possibly TRBD2 (5 bases). Germline values: CDR1 SGHKS, CDR2 YYEKEE (reference sequence). The CDR3 is 13 amino acids. The germline V and J ends were trimmed by 1 base and 7 bases, with 11 bases remaining between them. Variable domain in full (rest from reference TRBV5-5 and TRBJ2-5): DAGVTQSPTHLIKTRGQQVTLRCSPISGHKSVSWYQQVLGQGPQFIFQYYEKEERGRGNFPDRFSARQFPNYSSELNVNALLLGDSALYLCASSLLREGTQYFGPGTRLLVL.

This chain links TRBV19 with TRBJ1-5, with 8 bases lining up with TRBD1. CDR1 and CDR2 (germline): LNHDA, SQIVND (reference sequence). Trimming removed 7 bases from V and 3 bases from J; junction bases left unmatched: 8. The CDR3 consists of 15 residues. The CDR3 is CASNADRAINQPQHF. CDR3 coding DNA: TGTGCCAGTAACGCGGACAGGGCTATCAATCAGCCCCAGCATTTT.

V and J are TRBV7-8 and TRBJ2-1; a weak D match, TRBD2 (5 bases). Trimming left V 1 base short and J 3 bases short, with 13 bases between. The germline gives CDR1 SGHVS, CDR2 FQNEAQ. This CDR3 is built from 16 residues. In DNA form, the CDR3 reads TGTGCCAGCAGCTTAGTTTATTCCAGCGGCTACAATGAGCAGTTCTTC. Protein sequence: CASSLVYSSGYNEQFF.

This clonotype was seen more than once but under ten times. The DNA for the CDR3 is TGTGCCAGCAGCTTGGAACCCACTGAAGCTTTCTTT. This encodes CASSLEPTEAFF. This chain joins TRBV5-4 and TRBJ1-1; D remains unclear. The V and J ends lost 0 bases and 4 bases respectively, with 4 bases between them. CDR1 and CDR2 (germline): SGHNT, YYREEE (reference sequence). This CDR3 contains 12 residues.

This clonotype turned up a few times. The V and J genes are TRBV5-4 and TRBJ2-2; 15 positions match TRBD2. The CDR3 sequence is 16 residues long. Unmatched junction bases numbered 3, after V lost 3 bases and J lost 6 bases. The germline gives CDR1 SGHNT, CDR2 YYREEE (reference sequence). The CDR3 sequence is CASSSGTSGGPGELFF. In DNA, the CDR3 is TGTGCCAGCAGCTCCGGGACTAGCGGGGGGCCCGGGGAGCTGTTTTTT.

The V call is TRBV9, the J call TRBJ2-7; D not certain. The V gene lost 0 bases and the J gene lost 3 bases, with 10 bases spanning the gap. The V gene's germline CDR1 is SGDLS and CDR2 YYNGEE. There are 14 residues in the CDR3. Written as DNA, the CDR3 is TGTGCCAGCAGCGTAGGCCCCGAAGACTACGAGCAGTACTTC. This encodes CASSVGPEDYEQYF.

This clonotype has more than one count but fewer than ten. The chain employs TRBV2 and TRBJ2-1; D may match TRBD1 or TRBD2 (6 bases each). Trimming took 4 bases from V and 3 from J, leaving 16 bases between them. Germline CDR1 and CDR2: SNHLY and FYNNEI. The CDR3 has 16 amino acids. CDR3 protein: CASSASGGRYYNEQFF. The CDR3 bases are TGTGCCAGCAGTGCTTCCGGGGGCCGTTACTACAATGAGCAGTTCTTC. The entire variable domain, with the rest obtained from reference TRBV2 and TRBJ2-1, is as follows: EPEVTQTPSHQVTQMGQEVILRCVPISNHLYFYWYRQILGQKVEFLVSFYNNEISEKSEIFDDQFSVERPDGSNFTLKIRSTKLEDSAMYFCASSASGGRYYNEQFFGPGTRLTVL.

This chain uses TRBV19 with TRBJ1-5, with a weak D call TRBD1 (5 bases). The CDR3 sequence is 17 residues long. Germline V gene data show CDR1 as LNHDA and CDR2 as SQIVND (reference sequence). V lost 1 base to trimming and J lost 2 bases, with 15 bases between them. Here the CDR3 reads CASSIVGQGVGNQPQHF. CDR3 nucleotides: TGTGCCAGTAGTATAGTAGGGCAGGGTGTCGGCAATCAGCCCCAGCATTTT.

This sequence joins TRBV6-1 and TRBJ2-2, with 7 positions matching TRBD1. The germline V gene encodes CDR1 MNHNS and CDR2 SASEGT. The CDR3 runs to 17 residues. The J segment lost 3 bases and the V segment lost 1 base, leaving 8 bases of the junction unmatched. CDR3 amino acids: CASSEVGWDRHTGELFF. CDR3 bases: TGTGCCAGCAGTGAAGTCGGTTGGGACAGACACACCGGGGAGCTGTTTTTT.

This clonotype was found a few times. The J gene is TRBJ1-1, the V gene TRBV10-3; a weak D match, TRBD1 (5 bases). The ends were cut back, 4 bases at V and 3 bases at J, with 12 bases in the middle. This CDR3 contains 14 residues. Germline V lookup: CDR1 ENHRY, CDR2 SYGVKD. CDR3 nucleotide sequence: TGTGCCATCAGTGTGTCTGGAGGGGACACTGAAGCTTTCTTT. This translates into CAISVSGGDTEAFF.

In this sample, this clonotype turned up many times. The chain joins TRBV7-9 to TRBJ2-6; TRBD1 aligns across 7 bases. The V gene's germline CDR1 is SEHNR and CDR2 FQNEAQ (reference sequence). The CDR3 runs 16 residues. Unmatched junction bases numbered 9, after V lost 6 bases and J lost 4 bases. This chain's CDR3 is CASRQTGEGGANVLTF. In nucleotides, the CDR3 is TGTGCCAGCAGGCAAACAGGGGAAGGAGGGGCCAACGTCCTGACTTTC.

V gene TRBV7-2 combines with J gene TRBJ2-1; 8 positions match TRBD2. Looked up from germline, CDR1 is SGHTA and CDR2 is FQGNSA. With 2 bases clipped from V and 1 base from J, the junction kept 4 bases outside the gene matches. The CDR3 contains 16 residues. The CDR3 loop is CASSLLGGGSYNEQFF. CDR3 coding DNA: TGTGCCAGCAGCTTATTGGGCGGGGGGTCCTACAATGAGCAGTTCTTC.

This clonotype has more than one count but fewer than ten. The chain couples TRBV4-3 to TRBJ2-2, with D perhaps TRBD1 or TRBD2 (5 bases each). The V gene's germline CDR1 is LGHNA and CDR2 YSLEER. This CDR3 spans 14 amino acids. V was clipped by 0 bases and J by 7 bases, with 9 bases between them. The CDR3 here is CASSQDHGGGELFF. For the CDR3, the DNA is TGCGCCAGCAGCCAAGATCATGGGGGCGGGGAGCTGTTTTTT.

The V and J genes are TRBV5-1 and TRBJ1-2; 10 bases map to TRBD1. V dropped 4 bases and J dropped 6; count of bases not matched to a gene: 12. Per germline, CDR1 SGHRS and CDR2 YFSETQ. The CDR3 runs to 16 residues. CDR3 bases: TGCGCCAGCAGCGCGGAGGGGAGAGGGACAGGGGATGGCTACACCTTC. Translation: CASSAEGRGTGDGYTF.

This clonotype was observed a single time. The V gene is TRBV12-3 or TRBV12-4, the J gene TRBJ1-5; a possible D gene is TRBD1 (5 bases). Trimming cost V 0 bases and J 9 bases, with 21 bases left between them. The CDR3 covers 17 residues. The CDR3 is CASSLAGDVRVVRPQHF. The CDR3 bases are TGTGCCAGCAGTTTAGCGGGGGATGTCAGAGTGGTCCGGCCCCAGCATTTT.

This clonotype was recorded at least ten times. This chain uses TRBV20-1 with TRBJ2-1; D is uncertain. The CDR3 loop spans 15 amino acids. Germline assignment: CDR1 DFQATT and CDR2 SNEGSKA (reference sequence). Trimming cost V 6 bases and J 1 base, with 16 bases left between them. The CDR3 sequence is CSAPTSPPSYNEQFF. The CDR3, as DNA: TGCAGTGCGCCGACTTCTCCTCCTTCCTACAATGAGCAGTTCTTC.

This clonotype has just a few counts. The J gene is TRBJ2-4, the V gene TRBV29-1; D gene unclear. Germline V gene sequence: CDR1 SQVTM, CDR2 ANQGSEA. This CDR3 comprises 11 residues. CDR3 sequence: CSVRSKNIQYF. The CDR3 DNA reads TGCAGTGTAAGGTCCAAAAACATTCAGTACTTC.

This clonotype was counted many times. The rearrangement joins TRBV15 to TRBJ2-7; no reliable D call. Germline values: CDR1 LNHNV, CDR2 YYDKDF (reference sequence). V was pared by 4 bases and J by 2 bases, with 9 bases between. CDR3 size: 13 residues. The CDR3 bases are TGTGCCACCAGCACGGGCTTGGCCTACGAGCAGTACGTC. This sequence encodes CATSTGLAYEQYV.

This clonotype was detected only a few times. The chain couples TRBV13 to TRBJ1-1, with a tentative D call TRBD1 (5 bases). Germline loops: CDR1 PRHDT, CDR2 FYEKMQ (reference sequence). Trimming pared 5 bases from V and 7 bases from J, leaving 32 bases between. This CDR3 spans 19 amino acids. As DNA, the CDR3 is TGTGCCAGCAGCCTACTTAGGTTTCGTCTGCGGGACCCTGCCCGTGAAGCTTTCTTT. It codes for CASSLLRFRLRDPAREAFF.

This clonotype was observed a few times. The chain combines TRBV4-3 with TRBJ2-3, with 8 bases identical to TRBD2. After removal of 0 bases from V and 4 bases from J, the junction contained 6 bases not matched to a gene. There are 16 residues in the CDR3. CDR1 is LGHNA and CDR2 is YSLEER in the germline V gene. The CDR3, as DNA: TGCGCCAGCAGCCAAGATACTACGCGGGGGGCAGATACGCAGTATTTT. Amino acid sequence: CASSQDTTRGADTQYF.

CDR3 loop: CATSRDSTRDRDSRIQETQYF. DNA of the CDR3: TGTGCCACCAGCAGAGACTCCACCCGGGACAGGGACTCCCGGATCCAAGAGACCCAGTACTTC. This sequence joins TRBV15 and TRBJ2-5, with TRBD1 identical over 9 bases. After removal of 0 bases from V and 1 base from J, the junction contained 18 bases not matched to a gene. Germline V gene sequence: CDR1 LNHNV, CDR2 YYDKDF (reference sequence). This CDR3 region has 21 residues.

This clonotype came up a few times. This chain links TRBV10-3 with TRBJ1-3, with D possibly matching TRBD1 (6 bases). Germline V gene sequence: CDR1 ENHRY, CDR2 SYGVKD. The length of the CDR3 is 13 residues. V was pared by 11 bases and J by 3 bases, with 14 bases between. CDR3 protein: CALGGAGGNTIYF. CDR3 nucleotides: TGTGCCCTAGGGGGGGCTGGTGGAAACACCATATATTTT.

The V gene is TRBV12-3 or TRBV12-4, the J gene TRBJ2-3; weak D call: TRBD1 (6 bases). V was pared by 6 bases and J by 0 bases, with 10 bases between. The CDR3 runs to 14 residues. The CDR3 sequence: CASRFQGSTDTQYF. Here the CDR3 DNA reads TGTGCCAGCAGGTTCCAGGGGAGCACAGATACGCAGTATTTT.

A few counts support this clonotype. The rearrangement joins TRBV19 to TRBJ1-1; D perhaps matches TRBD1 (6 bases). V lost 5 bases and J lost 3, with 19 bases in between. The germline CDR1 and CDR2 sequences are LNHDA and SQIVND (reference sequence). The CDR3 consists of 16 residues. CDR3 protein: CASSRGRKGRDTEAFF. DNA for the CDR3: TGTGCCAGTAGTCGGGGGCGGAAGGGGCGCGACACTGAAGCTTTCTTT.

The genes are TRBV6-1 and TRBJ2-7; 10 nucleotides match TRBD1. The junction had 7 bases not matched to a gene; V was cut back by 6 bases and J by 5 bases. Germline loops: CDR1 MNHNS, CDR2 SASEGT. The CDR3 loop spans 14 amino acids. The CDR3 is CASRPGTGVNEQYV. CDR3 in DNA: TGTGCCAGCAGACCCGGGACAGGGGTGAACGAGCAGTACGTC.

This clonotype turned up a few times. The CDR3 DNA reads TGCGCCAGCAGCGCAATCCGACCTAGCACAGATACGCAGTATTTT. This translates into CASSAIRPSTDTQYF. The rearrangement joins TRBV5-1 to TRBJ2-3; no firm D call. V was cut by 4 bases and J by 0 bases, with 12 bases left in between. The CDR3 runs 15 residues. CDR1 SGHRS and CDR2 YFSETQ come from the germline V gene.